The 26 T cell receptor beta chains below all came from one sample that was sequenced in a study of blood T cell repertoires in COVID-19. Clones were sequenced by immunoSEQ multiplex PCR, and TCRdb holds only the in-frame ones, with some missing. The sample contains around 250,000 clones, around 87% of which appear only once. Material: peripheral blood. The receptor set was obtained from a woman in her sixties or seventies with COVID-19, enrolled during active disease.

The rearrangement links TRBV28 to TRBJ1-2; D is unresolved. The CDR3 contains 13 residues. Trimming left V 7 bases short and J 8 bases short, with 17 bases between. The V gene's germline CDR1 is MDHEN and CDR2 SYDVKM. The CDR3 nucleotides are TGTGCCAGCAAAGTGCGGGCTTCTGAAGGCTACACCTTC. This codes for CASKVRASEGYTF.

The rearrangement uses TRBV19 and TRBJ2-5; TRBD2 aligns across 8 bases. The germline V gene has CDR1 LNHDA and CDR2 SQIVND (reference sequence). CDR3 length: 15 residues. The V and J ends lost 9 bases and 5 bases, in that order; junction bases with no gene match: 14. CDR3 loop: CASGRGGTRQETQYF. DNA for the CDR3: TGTGCCAGCGGACGGGGGGGTACCCGCCAGGAGACCCAGTACTTC.

The J gene is TRBJ2-1, the V gene TRBV5-4; 9 bases agree with TRBD2. This CDR3 has 15 residues. Trimming cost V 3 bases and J 4 bases; bases outside gene matches: 5. The germline gives CDR1 SGHNT, CDR2 YYREEE (reference sequence). This chain's CDR3 is CASSSRGGMYNEQFF. For the CDR3, the DNA is TGTGCCAGCAGCTCGCGGGGGGGCATGTACAATGAGCAGTTCTTC.

This clone was seen just once. V is TRBV19 and J is TRBJ2-6; D not resolved. The V and J ends lost 9 bases and 0 bases respectively, with 9 bases between them. The CDR3 totals 14 residues. Per the germline V gene, CDR1 is LNHDA and CDR2 is SQIVND (reference sequence). CDR3 residues: CASSTGSGANVLTF. CDR3 bases: TGTGCCAGCAGCACGGGCTCTGGGGCCAACGTCCTGACTTTC.

This clone has only a few counts. The chain employs TRBV4-3 and TRBJ1-6, with TRBD1 matching over 7 bases. The trim removed 0 bases at V and 9 bases at J, leaving 8 bases unmatched. Germline CDR1 LGHNA, CDR2 YSLEER. The CDR3 is made up of 16 amino acids. The CDR3 bases are TGCGCCAGCAGCCAAGACATACAGGGGCTATCTTCACCCCTCCACTTT. Its protein product is CASSQDIQGLSSPLHF.

This clone was observed a single time. V usage is TRBV30 and J usage is TRBJ1-2, with D hard to call. The CDR3 totals 16 residues. Germline V CDR1 and CDR2: GTSNPN, SVGIG (reference sequence). V gave up 0 bases and J gave up 8 bases, with 22 bases separating them. The DNA of the CDR3 is TGTGCCTGGAGTGTACCGACTGTTTATCGGGGAGGGGGCTACACCTTC. It is translated as CAWSVPTVYRGGGYTF.

This chain links TRBV4-2 with TRBJ2-2, with D perhaps matching TRBD1 (6 bases). The CDR3 is 18 amino acids. Trimming removed 0 bases at V and 4 bases at J, with 18 bases between. Looked up from germline, CDR1 is LGHNA and CDR2 is YNFKEQ. The CDR3 sequence is CASSQELIIEGGTGELFF. The CDR3 nucleotides are TGTGCCAGCAGCCAAGAATTGATTATCGAAGGGGGCACCGGGGAGCTGTTTTTT.

V gene TRBV11-2 combines with J gene TRBJ2-3; 12 nucleotides line up with TRBD2. The CDR3 has 17 amino acids. The V and J ends lost 2 bases and 1 base, in that order; junction bases with no gene match: 4. Germline V gives CDR1 SGHAT, CDR2 FQNNGV. The CDR3 DNA is TGTGCCAGCAGCTTACAACGGACTAGCGGGGGCACAGATACGCAGTATTTT. Protein: CASSLQRTSGGTDTQYF.

The J gene is TRBJ1-2, the V gene TRBV11-2; 7 nucleotides match TRBD1. The germline CDR1 and CDR2 sequences are SGHAT and FQNNGV. CDR3 length: 15 residues. Trimming took 2 bases from V and 4 from J; bases not matched to a gene: 7. The CDR3 spells CASSLTQGGIYGYTF. As DNA, the CDR3 is TGTGCCAGCAGCTTAACGCAGGGGGGCATCTATGGCTACACCTTC.

The CDR3 protein is CASSSGTGGFGELFF. The CDR3 nucleotides are TGTGCCAGCAGCTCCGGGACAGGGGGCTTCGGGGAGCTGTTTTTT. The chain links TRBV5-5 to TRBJ2-2; 12 bases fit TRBD1. Germline V gene sequence: CDR1 SGHKS, CDR2 YYEKEE (reference sequence). Unmatched junction bases numbered 4, after V lost 3 bases and J lost 7 bases. The CDR3 spans 15 residues. The full variable domain, rest sourced from reference TRBV5-5 and TRBJ2-2, is DAGVTQSPTHLIKTRGQQVTLRCSPISGHKSVSWYQQVLGQGPQFIFQYYEKEERGRGNFPDRFSARQFPNYSSELNVNALLLGDSALYLCASSSGTGGFGELFFGEGSRLTVL.

The chain couples TRBV4-2 to TRBJ1-1; weak D call: TRBD1 (6 bases). Germline V CDR1 and CDR2: LGHNA, YNFKEQ. The CDR3 is 18 amino acids. The V and J ends lost 1 base and 4 bases respectively, with 22 bases between them. The CDR3 is CASSQVIIRRRGGTEAFF. The DNA for the CDR3 is TGTGCCAGCAGCCAAGTAATTATCAGACGCAGGGGTGGCACTGAAGCTTTCTTT.

The chain employs TRBV27 and TRBJ2-3; the D gene is possibly TRBD1 (7 bases). V lost 3 bases, J lost 4 bases, and 14 bases lay in between. Germline V gives CDR1 MNHEY, CDR2 SMNVEV (reference sequence). The CDR3 contains 15 residues. CDR3 residues: CASSFRQGGADTQYF. The CDR3 coding sequence is TGTGCCAGCAGTTTCAGGCAGGGGGGCGCAGATACGCAGTATTTT.

The sample holds one count of this clone. The rearrangement links TRBV15 to TRBJ1-2; D is ambiguous. Per germline, CDR1 LNHNV and CDR2 YYDKDF (reference sequence). This CDR3 is built from 13 residues. Trimming shortened V by 1 base and J by 10 bases, and 13 bases separated the two germline ends. The CDR3 loop reads CATSRVGGFDYTF. CDR3 in DNA: TGTGCCACCAGCAGAGTAGGAGGATTCGACTACACCTTC.

V and J are TRBV3-1 (or the pseudogene TRBV3-2) and TRBJ2-1; 7 nucleotides agree with TRBD2. Germline V CDR1 and CDR2: LGHDT, YNNKEL (reference sequence). Trimming removed 1 base from V and 4 bases from J; junction bases left unmatched: 7. CDR3 size: 16 residues. Here the CDR3 reads CASSQGNGGTYNEQFF. The CDR3 bases are TGTGCCAGCAGCCAAGGAAACGGGGGGACTTACAATGAGCAGTTCTTC.

This clone is a singleton in its sample. V gene TRBV15 combines with J gene TRBJ1-4; the D gene is possibly TRBD1 (5 bases). V was trimmed by 3 bases and J by 8 bases, leaving 25 bases between them. Per the germline V gene, CDR1 is LNHNV and CDR2 is YYDKDF (reference sequence). This CDR3 is 18 amino acids long. The CDR3 protein is CATSSRSTNVQGIEKLFF. CDR3 bases: TGTGCCACCAGCAGTCGGTCGACCAATGTCCAGGGTATCGAAAAACTGTTTTTT.

J is TRBJ1-5 and V is TRBV6-2 or TRBV6-3; 7 bases match TRBD1. The CDR3 has 13 amino acids. Germline loops: CDR1 MNHEY, CDR2 SVGEGT. Trimming removed 6 bases from V and 7 bases from J; junction bases left unmatched: 6. CDR3 DNA sequence: TGTGCCAGCAGCACAGGGGTCCAGCAGCCCCAGCATTTT. This sequence encodes CASSTGVQQPQHF.

The rearrangement uses TRBV2 and TRBJ2-5; 9 bases align to TRBD2. V dropped 5 bases and J dropped 4; count of bases not matched to a gene: 8. The CDR3 loop spans 15 amino acids. The germline CDR1 and CDR2 sequences are SNHLY and FYNNEI. CDR3 region: CASSRASGVGETQYF. The DNA for the CDR3 is TGTGCCAGCAGTCGGGCTAGCGGGGTAGGAGAGACCCAGTACTTC.

This clone was seen only once. The junction departs from the called germline gene at one end, perhaps through a read error. The chain is built from TRBV7-7 and TRBJ2-2, with TRBD2 as a possible D gene (6 bases). The CDR3 sequence is 14 residues long. Per germline, CDR1 SSHAT and CDR2 FNYEAQ (reference sequence). The CDR3 nucleotides are TGTGCTAGCAGCTCTCTGGGGGGAGCGGGGGAGCTGTTTTTT. Protein: CASSSLGGAGELFF.

The rearrangement joins TRBV4-2 to TRBJ1-5; D might be TRBD1 (5 bases). Germline V gene data show CDR1 as LGHNA and CDR2 as YNFKEQ. The CDR3 consists of 15 residues. The V end was cut by 2 bases, the J end by 3 bases, with 11 bases between. The CDR3 is CASSQTGTTNQPQHF. The CDR3 nucleotides are TGTGCCAGCAGCCAAACCGGGACTACCAATCAGCCCCAGCATTTT.

This chain connects TRBV5-1 to TRBJ1-2; D remains ambiguous. Germline-derived CDR1 and CDR2 are SGHRS and YFSETQ. V shed 0 bases and J shed 2 bases, with 8 bases lying between them. The CDR3 length is 14 residues. The CDR3 spells CASSLEGGNYGYTF. The CDR3 DNA reads as TGCGCCAGCAGCTTGGAAGGCGGGAACTATGGCTACACCTTC.

This clone was detected only once. The chain uses TRBV6-4 and TRBJ1-6; a weak D match, TRBD1 (6 bases). The CDR3 totals 14 residues. Germline-derived CDR1 and CDR2 are MRHNA and SNTAGT. Trimming shortened V by 3 bases and J by 7 bases, and 10 bases separated the two germline ends. CDR3 bases: TGTGCCAGCAGTGAAACAGGGTGGAATTCACCCCTCCACTTT. Protein: CASSETGWNSPLHF.

The chain joins TRBV6-5 to TRBJ2-7, with D possibly matching TRBD1 (6 bases). The germline CDR1 and CDR2 sequences are MNHEY and SVGAGI. There are 14 residues in the CDR3. The V end lost 5 bases, the J end lost 7 bases, and 18 bases lay between the germline ends. The DNA for the CDR3 is TGTGCCAGCAGTACCAATGACAGGCCAGGAGAGCAGTACTTC. Translated: CASSTNDRPGEQYF.

The V call is TRBV7-2, the J call TRBJ1-1; D might be TRBD1 (6 bases). The V gene lost 5 bases and the J gene lost 5 bases, with 15 bases spanning the gap. CDR3 length equals 14 residues. CDR1 and CDR2 (germline): SGHTA, FQGNSA. The CDR3 nucleotides are TGTGCCAGCAGCCATACAGGGACGGGGACTGAAGCTTTCTTT. Its translation is CASSHTGTGTEAFF. Looking up the rest from reference TRBV7-2 and TRBJ1-1 gives the full variable domain: GAGVSQSPSNKVTEKGKDVELRCDPISGHTALYWYRQSLGQGLEFLIYFQGNSAPDKSGLPSDRFSAERTGGSVSTLTIQRTQQEDSAVYLCASSHTGTGTEAFFGQGTRLTVV.

This CDR3 reads CASSEIGQGDGYTF. The CDR3 region has the DNA TGTGCCAGCAGCGAGATCGGACAGGGCGATGGCTACACCTTC. The rearrangement links TRBV9 to TRBJ1-2; the match to TRBD1 covers 8 bases. This CDR3 has 14 residues. With V trimmed by 3 bases and J by 6 bases, 7 bases remained unmatched. From germline, CDR1 is SGDLS and CDR2 YYNGEE.

The rearrangement joins TRBV6-2 or TRBV6-3 to TRBJ2-7; no firm D call. In germline, CDR1 is MNHEY, CDR2 SVGEGT. Deletions cut 2 bases from V and 1 base from J, with 6 bases between. The CDR3 has 13 amino acids. The CDR3 here is CASSYRVSYEQYF. As DNA, the CDR3 is TGTGCCAGCAGTTACCGGGTATCCTACGAGCAGTACTTC.

This clone was detected once. This chain joins TRBV7-8 and TRBJ2-1, with a weak D call TRBD2 (6 bases). CDR1 SGHVS and CDR2 FQNEAQ come from the germline V gene. This CDR3 spans 15 amino acids. Trimming pared 5 bases from V and 4 bases from J, leaving 15 bases between. The CDR3 is CASSQTSSAYNEQFF. In DNA form, the CDR3 reads TGTGCCAGCAGCCAAACTTCTAGCGCTTACAATGAGCAGTTCTTC.